Presented here are 9 T cell receptor beta chains from one specimen sequenced in a study of vaccination and CD4 T cells after COVID-19. These receptors' targets are unknown. The treatment is: approximately 11-day PBMC culture with coronavirus spike peptide pools or control peptides (ViraFEST assay). CD4+ T cells that had been cultured provided DNA sequenced with the Oncomine TCR Beta short-read assay. MiXCR, run by TCRdb on the PCR reads, gives a single entry per CDR3 protein. The sample has 8,500 to 9,500 distinct CDR3 sequences, 60% to 70% seen once. The material sequenced was CD4+ T cells from blood, cultured in vitro. The receptors here all came from a human donor who had recovered from COVID-19.

V and J are TRBV20-1 and TRBJ1-5; no definite D call. Germline CDR1 reads DFQATT; CDR2 reads SNEGSKA (reference sequence). This CDR3 has 13 amino acids. V was shortened by 6 bases and J by 12 bases, with 21 bases between the two germline ends. CDR3 DNA: TGCAGTGCCACCCCGTCCGGAAACTCCCTCCAGCATTTT. Translated: CSATPSGNSLQHF.

This clonotype occurred once. The chain uses TRBV7-9 and TRBJ2-1; either TRBD1 or TRBD2 may supply D (5 bases each). The CDR3 sequence is 15 residues long. Germline assignment: CDR1 SEHNR and CDR2 FQNEAQ (reference sequence). V was trimmed by 5 bases and J by 10 bases, leaving 21 bases between them. As DNA, the CDR3 is TGTGCCAGCAGCCCACGGGGCGGGCCGGGTCTGGAGCAGTTCTTC. Its translation: CASSPRGGPGLEQFF.

J is TRBJ1-2 and V is TRBV28, with 9 bases fitting TRBD1. Germline V gene sequence: CDR1 MDHEN, CDR2 SYDVKM. Unmatched junction bases numbered 6, after V lost 4 bases and J lost 3 bases. CDR3 length: 15 residues. The CDR3 DNA reads TGTGCCAGCAGTTCCCCGGGACAGGGACACTATGGCTACACCTTC. Its translation is CASSSPGQGHYGYTF.

Only a few counts were recorded for this clonotype. The chain employs TRBV6-5 and TRBJ2-2, with D maybe TRBD1 (6 bases). The length of the CDR3 is 13 residues. V lost 4 bases to trimming and J lost 4 bases, with 7 bases between them. Germline assignment: CDR1 MNHEY and CDR2 SVGAGI. The CDR3 nucleotides are TGTGCCAGCAGTTTACAGGGCACCGGGGAGCTGTTTTTT. Its protein product is CASSLQGTGELFF.

This chain connects TRBV19 to TRBJ1-1; D unresolved. The CDR3 covers 16 residues. Trimming took off 4 bases at V and 3 bases at J, with 18 bases between the two ends. Germline V gives CDR1 LNHDA, CDR2 SQIVND (reference sequence). Here the CDR3 reads CASSTLGGPRDTEAFF. Written as DNA, the CDR3 is TGTGCCAGTAGTACCCTCGGCGGGCCACGGGACACTGAAGCTTTCTTT.

This clonotype was seen more than once but under ten times. The chain combines TRBV6-5 with TRBJ1-6; D gene uncertain. Trimming stripped 0 bases from V and 10 bases from J, with 7 bases between. This CDR3 has 13 amino acids. Germline V gives CDR1 MNHEY, CDR2 SVGAGI. CDR3 sequence (DNA): TGTGCCAGCAGTTACTCGAGTGAGTCACCCCTCCACTTT. Protein product: CASSYSSESPLHF.

This clonotype appeared a single time. The chain uses TRBV5-4 and TRBJ1-1, with D perhaps TRBD1 (6 bases). This CDR3 has 15 residues. Germline CDR1 reads SGHNT; CDR2 reads YYREEE (reference sequence). Trimming cost V 1 base and J 6 bases, with 16 bases left between them. CDR3 loop: CASSLIFRGAAEAFF. CDR3 bases: TGTGCCAGCAGCTTGATTTTTCGGGGGGCTGCTGAAGCTTTCTTT.

This sequence joins TRBV30 and TRBJ1-6; D is uncertain. The CDR3 loop spans 14 amino acids. Germline V gene lookup returns CDR1 GTSNPN and CDR2 SVGIG (reference sequence). The V and J ends lost 5 bases and 7 bases respectively, with 15 bases between them. This chain's CDR3 is CAWVGRVGNSPLHF. CDR3 sequence (DNA): TGTGCCTGGGTCGGTAGGGTCGGCAATTCACCCCTCCACTTT.

In DNA form, the CDR3 reads TGTGCCAGCAGCCAGGGACAGGGAGGGACCGAGCAGTACTTC. Encoded protein: CASSQGQGGTEQYF. J is TRBJ2-7 and V is TRBV6-1, with 9 bases fitting TRBD1. CDR1 and CDR2 (germline): MNHNS, SASEGT. After removal of 6 bases from V and 6 bases from J, the junction contained 9 bases not matched to a gene. There are 14 residues in the CDR3.